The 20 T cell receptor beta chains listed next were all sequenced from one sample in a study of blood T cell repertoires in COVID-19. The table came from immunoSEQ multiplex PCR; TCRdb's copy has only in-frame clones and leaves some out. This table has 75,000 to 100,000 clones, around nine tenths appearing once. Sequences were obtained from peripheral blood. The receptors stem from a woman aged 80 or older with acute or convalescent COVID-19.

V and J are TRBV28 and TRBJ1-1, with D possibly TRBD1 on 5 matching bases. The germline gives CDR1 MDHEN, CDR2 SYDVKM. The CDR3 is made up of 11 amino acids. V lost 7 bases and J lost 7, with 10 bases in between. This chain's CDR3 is CASTSGIEAFF. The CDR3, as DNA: TGTGCCAGCACTTCAGGGATTGAAGCTTTCTTT.

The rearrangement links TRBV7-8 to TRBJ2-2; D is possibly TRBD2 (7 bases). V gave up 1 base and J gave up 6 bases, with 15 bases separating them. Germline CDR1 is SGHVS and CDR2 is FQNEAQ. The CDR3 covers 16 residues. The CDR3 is CASSLERWGGPGELFF. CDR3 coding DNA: TGTGCCAGCAGCTTAGAGAGGTGGGGGGGCCCCGGGGAGCTGTTTTTT.

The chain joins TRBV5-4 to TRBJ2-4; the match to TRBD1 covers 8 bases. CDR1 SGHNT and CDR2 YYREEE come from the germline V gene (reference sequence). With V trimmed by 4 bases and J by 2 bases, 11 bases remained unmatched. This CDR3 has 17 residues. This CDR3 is CASSPRQGIGSKNIQYF. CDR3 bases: TGTGCCAGCAGCCCAAGACAGGGGATCGGATCCAAAAACATTCAGTACTTC.

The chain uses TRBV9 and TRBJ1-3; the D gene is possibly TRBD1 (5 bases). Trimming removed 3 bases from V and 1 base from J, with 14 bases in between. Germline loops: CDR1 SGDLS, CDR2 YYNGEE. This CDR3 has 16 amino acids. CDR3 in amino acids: CASSDPQGLSGNTIYF. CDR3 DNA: TGTGCCAGCAGCGACCCCCAGGGTTTGTCTGGAAACACCATATATTTT.

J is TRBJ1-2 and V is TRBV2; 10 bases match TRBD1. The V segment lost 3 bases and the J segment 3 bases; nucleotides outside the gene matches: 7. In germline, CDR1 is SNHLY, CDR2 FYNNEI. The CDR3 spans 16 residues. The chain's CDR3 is CASSERWTGGDYGYTF. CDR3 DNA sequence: TGTGCCAGCAGTGAGAGGTGGACAGGGGGGGACTATGGCTACACCTTC.

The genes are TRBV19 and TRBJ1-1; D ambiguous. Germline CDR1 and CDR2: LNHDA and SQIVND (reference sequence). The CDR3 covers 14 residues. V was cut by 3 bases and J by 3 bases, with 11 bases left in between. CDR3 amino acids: CASSMLRADTEAFF. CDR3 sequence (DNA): TGTGCCAGTAGTATGTTGAGGGCTGACACTGAAGCTTTCTTT.

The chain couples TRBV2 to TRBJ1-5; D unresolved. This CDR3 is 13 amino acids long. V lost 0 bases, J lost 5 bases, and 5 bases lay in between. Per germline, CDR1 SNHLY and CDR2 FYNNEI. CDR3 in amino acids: CASSEAIDQPQHF. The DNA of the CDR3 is TGTGCCAGCAGTGAAGCTATAGATCAGCCCCAGCATTTT.

CDR3 coding DNA: TGTGCCAGCAGAGGGACAGGGACGCATGGCTACACCTTC. It encodes CASRGTGTHGYTF. This chain uses TRBV6-5 with TRBJ1-2; 9 bases align to TRBD1. The CDR3 is 13 amino acids. Trimming took 6 bases from V and 6 from J; bases not matched to a gene: 5. Germline lookup yields CDR1 MNHEY and CDR2 SVGAGI.

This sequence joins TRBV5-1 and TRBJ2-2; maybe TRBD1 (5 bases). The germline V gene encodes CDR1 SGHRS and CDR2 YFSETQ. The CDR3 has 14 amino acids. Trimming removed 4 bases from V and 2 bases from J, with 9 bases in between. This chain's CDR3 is CASSERGNTGELFF. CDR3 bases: TGCGCCAGCAGCGAAAGGGGTAACACCGGGGAGCTGTTTTTT. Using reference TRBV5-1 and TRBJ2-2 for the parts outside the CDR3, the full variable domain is KAGVTQTPRYLIKTRGQQVTLSCSPISGHRSVSWYQQTPGQGLQFLFEYFSETQRNKGNFPGRFSGRQFSNSRSEMNVSTLELGDSALYLCASSERGNTGELFFGEGSRLTVL.

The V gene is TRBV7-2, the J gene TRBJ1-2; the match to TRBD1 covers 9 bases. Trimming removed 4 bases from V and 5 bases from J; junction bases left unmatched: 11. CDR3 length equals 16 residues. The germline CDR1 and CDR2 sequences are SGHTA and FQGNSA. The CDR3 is CASSSRARTGEYGYTF. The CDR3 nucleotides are TGTGCCAGCAGCTCCCGAGCCCGGACAGGGGAATATGGCTACACCTTC.

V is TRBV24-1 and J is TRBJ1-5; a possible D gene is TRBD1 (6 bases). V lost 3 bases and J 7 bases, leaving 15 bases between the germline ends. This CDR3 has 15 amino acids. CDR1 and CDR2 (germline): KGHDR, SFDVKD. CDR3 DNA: TGTGCCACCAGTGATACCACAGGGACCGGCCAGCCCCAGCATTTT. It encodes CATSDTTGTGQPQHF.

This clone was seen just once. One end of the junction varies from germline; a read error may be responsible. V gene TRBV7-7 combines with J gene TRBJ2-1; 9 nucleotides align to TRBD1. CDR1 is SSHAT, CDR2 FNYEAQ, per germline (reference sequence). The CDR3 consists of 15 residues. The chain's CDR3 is CASSLGTGSYNEQFF. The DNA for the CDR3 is TGTGCTAGCAGCTTGGGGACAGGGTCCTACAATGAGCAGTTCTTC. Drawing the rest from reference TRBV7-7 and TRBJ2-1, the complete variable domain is GAGVSQSPRYKVTKRGQDVTLRCDPISSHATLYWYQQALGQGPEFLTYFNYEAQPDKSGLPSDRFSAERPEGSISTLTIQRTEQRDSAMYRCASSLGTGSYNEQFFGPGTRLTVL.

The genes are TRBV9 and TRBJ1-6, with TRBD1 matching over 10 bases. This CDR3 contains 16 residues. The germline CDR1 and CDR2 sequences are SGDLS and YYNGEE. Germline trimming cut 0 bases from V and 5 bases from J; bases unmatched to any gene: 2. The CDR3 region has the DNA TGTGCCAGCAGCGTAGGGGACAGGGGTCATAATTCACCCCTCCACTTT. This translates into CASSVGDRGHNSPLHF.

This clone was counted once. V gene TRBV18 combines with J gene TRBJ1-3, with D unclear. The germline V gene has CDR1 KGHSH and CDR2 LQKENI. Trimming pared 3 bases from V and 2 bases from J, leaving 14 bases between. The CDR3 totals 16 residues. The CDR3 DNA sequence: TGTGCCAGCTCACCCCCCGGGAAGAACGCTGGAAACACCATATATTTT. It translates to CASSPPGKNAGNTIYF. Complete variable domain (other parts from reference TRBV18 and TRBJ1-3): NAGVMQNPRHLVRRRGQEARLRCSPMKGHSHVYWYRQLPEEGLKFMVYLQKENIIDESGMPKERFSAEFPKEGPSILRIQQVVRGDSAAYFCASSPPGKNAGNTIYFGEGSWLTVV.

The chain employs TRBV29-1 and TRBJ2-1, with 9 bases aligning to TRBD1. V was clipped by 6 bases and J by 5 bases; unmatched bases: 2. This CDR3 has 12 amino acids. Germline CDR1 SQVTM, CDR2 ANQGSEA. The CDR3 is CSVWTGDNEQFF. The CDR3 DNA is TGCAGCGTGTGGACAGGGGACAATGAGCAGTTCTTC.

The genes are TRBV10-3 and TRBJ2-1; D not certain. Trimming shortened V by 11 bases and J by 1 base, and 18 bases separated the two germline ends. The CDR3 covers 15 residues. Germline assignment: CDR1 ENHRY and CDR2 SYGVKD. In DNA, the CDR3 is TGTGCCTCCCAAGTGGCAGGCAAATCCTACAATGAGCAGTTCTTC. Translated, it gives CASQVAGKSYNEQFF.

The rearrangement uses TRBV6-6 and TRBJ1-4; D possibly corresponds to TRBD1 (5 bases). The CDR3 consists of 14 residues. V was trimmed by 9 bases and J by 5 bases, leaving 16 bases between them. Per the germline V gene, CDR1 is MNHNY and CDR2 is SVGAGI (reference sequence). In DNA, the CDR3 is TGTGCCAGTGCCTCCGGGACTGCCAATGAAAAACTGTTTTTT. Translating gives CASASGTANEKLFF.

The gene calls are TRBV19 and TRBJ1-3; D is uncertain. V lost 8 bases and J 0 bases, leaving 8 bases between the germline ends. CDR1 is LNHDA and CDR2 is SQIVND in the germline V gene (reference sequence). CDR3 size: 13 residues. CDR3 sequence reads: CASSVNSGNTIYF. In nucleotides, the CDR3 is TGTGCCAGTTCGGTGAACTCTGGAAACACCATATATTTT.

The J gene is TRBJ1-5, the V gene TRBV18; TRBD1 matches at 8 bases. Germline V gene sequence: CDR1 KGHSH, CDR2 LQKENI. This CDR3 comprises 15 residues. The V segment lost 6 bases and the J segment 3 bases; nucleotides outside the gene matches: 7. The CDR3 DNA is TGTGCCAGCTCTGACACGACAGGGGTCAATCAGCCCCAGCATTTT. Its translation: CASSDTTGVNQPQHF. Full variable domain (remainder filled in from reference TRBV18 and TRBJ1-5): NAGVMQNPRHLVRRRGQEARLRCSPMKGHSHVYWYRQLPEEGLKFMVYLQKENIIDESGMPKERFSAEFPKEGPSILRIQQVVRGDSAAYFCASSDTTGVNQPQHFGDGTRLSIL.

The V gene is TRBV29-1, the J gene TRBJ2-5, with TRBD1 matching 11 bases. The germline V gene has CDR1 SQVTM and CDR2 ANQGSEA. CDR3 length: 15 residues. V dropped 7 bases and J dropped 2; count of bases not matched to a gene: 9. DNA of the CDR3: TGCAGCGCTTGGACAGGGGGCAAGGGGCAAGAGACCCAGTACTTC. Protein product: CSAWTGGKGQETQYF.